This T cell receptor (beta chain) appears in the sequencing data of a study of T cell changes during pregnancy in multiple sclerosis. Sequencing was performed with immunoSEQ multiplex PCR; in TCRdb, only in-frame clones are kept and a portion is missing. The top ten hold about 5.8% of the sample, which has some 59,000 clones, 90% seen once. The CDR3 spans 13 residues. Germline lookup yields CDR1 SGHVS and CDR2 FQNEAQ. V was pared by 3 bases and J by 4 bases, with 9 bases between. The V and J genes are TRBV7-8 and TRBJ2-5; a weak D match, TRBD1 (5 bases). The receptor was isolated from a female donor in good health, enrolled as a control in a pregnancy study. Sequencing was performed on peripheral blood, taken in the third trimester of pregnancy. DNA of the CDR3: TGTGCCAGCAGCTTGGGGCGGCGAGAGACCCAGTACTTC. It codes for CASSLGRRETQYF.